In its sample, the clone carrying this T cell receptor beta chain was seen a few times. The antigen is unknown. TCR alpha and TCR beta cDNA libraries carrying sample barcodes and UMIs came from 5'RACE with constant-segment primers. TCRdb re-analysed the 5' RACE reads in MiXCR, keeping a single row per CDR3 protein. This sample has 250,000 to 350,000 distinct CDR3 sequences, with 13% to 15% found just once. The data were taken from a study of T-cell memory formation after mild COVID-19. Study information: TCR clusters were largely donor specific.

The CDR3 contains 15 residues. V lost 2 bases, J lost 7 bases, and 5 bases stayed unmatched. Germline lookup yields CDR1 MRHNA and CDR2 SNTAGT. Study-wide points: Pre-infection memory harbored some responding clones, suggesting cross-reactive memory joined. CM and EM subsets held most contracting CD4+ clones; EMRA held CD8+ ones.

The clonotype originates from a man aged 18 to 30 who had mild COVID-19 (a few samples of this study predate the infection). Cell type and time point are not known. The chain is built from TRBV6-4 and TRBJ2-1; 10 bases line up with TRBD2. The sequenced sample consisted of PBMCs or a T cell subset sorted from them (not recorded which). The CDR3 DNA reads TGTGCCAGCAGTGACCGTAGCGGGGGGAATAATGAGCAGTTCTTC. It codes for CASSDRSGGNNEQFF.